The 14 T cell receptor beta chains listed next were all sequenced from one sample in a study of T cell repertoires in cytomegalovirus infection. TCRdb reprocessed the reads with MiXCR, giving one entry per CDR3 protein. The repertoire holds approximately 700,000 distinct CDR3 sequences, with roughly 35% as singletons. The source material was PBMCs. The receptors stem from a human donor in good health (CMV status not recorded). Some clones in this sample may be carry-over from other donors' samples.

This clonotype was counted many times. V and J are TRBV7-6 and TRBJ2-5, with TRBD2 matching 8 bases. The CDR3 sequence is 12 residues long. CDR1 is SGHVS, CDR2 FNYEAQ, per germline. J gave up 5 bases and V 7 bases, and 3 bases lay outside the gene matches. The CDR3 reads CASTTGGETQYF. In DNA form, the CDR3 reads TGTGCCAGCACCACGGGGGGGGAGACCCAGTACTTC.

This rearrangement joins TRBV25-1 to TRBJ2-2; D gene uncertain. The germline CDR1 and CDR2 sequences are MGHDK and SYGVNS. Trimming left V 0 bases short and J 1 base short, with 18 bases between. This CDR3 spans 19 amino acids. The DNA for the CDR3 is TGTGCCAGCAGTGAATATAGTCCGACCCCCGCTAGGAACACCGGGGAGCTGTTTTTT. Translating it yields CASSEYSPTPARNTGELFF.

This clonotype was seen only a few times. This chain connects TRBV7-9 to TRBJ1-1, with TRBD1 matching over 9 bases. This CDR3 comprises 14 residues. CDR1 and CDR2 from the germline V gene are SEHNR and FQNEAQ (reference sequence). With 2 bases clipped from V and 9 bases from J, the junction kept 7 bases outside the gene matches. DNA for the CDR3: TGTGCCAGCAGCTTAAAACAGGGGGCGTTTAAAGCTTTCTTT. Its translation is CASSLKQGAFKAFF.

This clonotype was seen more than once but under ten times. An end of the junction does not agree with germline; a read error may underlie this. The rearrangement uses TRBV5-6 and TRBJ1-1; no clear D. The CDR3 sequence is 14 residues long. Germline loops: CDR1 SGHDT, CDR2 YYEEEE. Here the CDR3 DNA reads TGTGCCAGCAGCTTGTCACCGACGAACCCTGAAGCTTTCTTT. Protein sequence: CASSLSPTNPEAFF.

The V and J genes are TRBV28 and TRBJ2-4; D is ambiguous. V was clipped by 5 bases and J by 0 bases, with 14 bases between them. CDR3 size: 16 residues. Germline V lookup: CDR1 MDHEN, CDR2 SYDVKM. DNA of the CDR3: TGTGCCAGCAGTCCCACGGAGATACTAGCCAAAAACATTCAGTACTTC. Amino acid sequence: CASSPTEILAKNIQYF. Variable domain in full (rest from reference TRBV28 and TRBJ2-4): DVKVTQSSRYLVKRTGEKVFLECVQDMDHENMFWYRQDPGLGLRLIYFSYDVKMKEKGDIPEGYSVSREKKERFSLILESASTNQTSMYLCASSPTEILAKNIQYFGAGTRLSVL.

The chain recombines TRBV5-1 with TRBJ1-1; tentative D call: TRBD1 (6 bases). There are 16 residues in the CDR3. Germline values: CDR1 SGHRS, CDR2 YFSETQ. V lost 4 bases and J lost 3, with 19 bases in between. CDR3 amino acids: CASSRGTSPGDTEAFF. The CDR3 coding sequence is TGCGCCAGCAGCCGAGGGACAAGCCCGGGGGACACTGAAGCTTTCTTT.

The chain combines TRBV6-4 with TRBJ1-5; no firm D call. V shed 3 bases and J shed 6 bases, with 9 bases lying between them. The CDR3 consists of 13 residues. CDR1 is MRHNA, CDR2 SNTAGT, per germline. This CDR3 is CASSEKATQPQHF. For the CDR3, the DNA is TGTGCCAGCAGTGAAAAAGCAACTCAGCCCCAGCATTTT.

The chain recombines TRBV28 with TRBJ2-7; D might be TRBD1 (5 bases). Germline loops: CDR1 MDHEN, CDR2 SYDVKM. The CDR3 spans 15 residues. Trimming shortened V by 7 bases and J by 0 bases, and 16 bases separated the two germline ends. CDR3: CASKGRLLSSYEQYF. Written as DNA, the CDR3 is TGTGCCAGCAAGGGGCGGCTCCTTAGCTCCTACGAGCAGTACTTC. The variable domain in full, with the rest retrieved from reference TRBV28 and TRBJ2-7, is DVKVTQSSRYLVKRTGEKVFLECVQDMDHENMFWYRQDPGLGLRLIYFSYDVKMKEKGDIPEGYSVSREKKERFSLILESASTNQTSMYLCASKGRLLSSYEQYFGPGTRLTVT.

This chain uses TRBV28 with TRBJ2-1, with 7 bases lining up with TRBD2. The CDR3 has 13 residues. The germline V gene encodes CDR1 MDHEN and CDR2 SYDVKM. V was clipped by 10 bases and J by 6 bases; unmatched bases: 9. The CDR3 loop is CATRLGGGNEQFF. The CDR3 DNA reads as TGTGCCACCCGCTTGGGGGGGGGCAATGAGCAGTTCTTC. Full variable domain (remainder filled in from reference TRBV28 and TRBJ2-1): DVKVTQSSRYLVKRTGEKVFLECVQDMDHENMFWYRQDPGLGLRLIYFSYDVKMKEKGDIPEGYSVSREKKERFSLILESASTNQTSMYLCATRLGGGNEQFFGPGTRLTVL.

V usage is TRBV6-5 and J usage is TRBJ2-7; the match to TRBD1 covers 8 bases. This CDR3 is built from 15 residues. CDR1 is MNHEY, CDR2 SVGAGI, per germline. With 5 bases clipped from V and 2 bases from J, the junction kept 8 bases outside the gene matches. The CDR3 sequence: CASSAGTGLTYEQYF. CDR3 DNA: TGTGCCAGCAGTGCGGGGACAGGCTTAACCTACGAGCAGTACTTC.

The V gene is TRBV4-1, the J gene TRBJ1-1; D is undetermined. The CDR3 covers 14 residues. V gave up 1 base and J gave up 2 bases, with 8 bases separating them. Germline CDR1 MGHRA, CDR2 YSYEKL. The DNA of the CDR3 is TGCGCCAGCAGCCAAGTATTCCTTAACACTGAAGCTTTCTTT. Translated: CASSQVFLNTEAFF.

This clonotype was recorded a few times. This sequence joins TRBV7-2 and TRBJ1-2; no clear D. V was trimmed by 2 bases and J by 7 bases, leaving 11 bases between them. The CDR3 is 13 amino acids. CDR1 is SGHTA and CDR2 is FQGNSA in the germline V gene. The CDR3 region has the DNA TGTGCCAGCAGCTTATCGGGTCGAAGTGGCTACACCTTC. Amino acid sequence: CASSLSGRSGYTF. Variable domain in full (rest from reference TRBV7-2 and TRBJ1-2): GAGVSQSPSNKVTEKGKDVELRCDPISGHTALYWYRQSLGQGLEFLIYFQGNSAPDKSGLPSDRFSAERTGGSVSTLTIQRTQQEDSAVYLCASSLSGRSGYTFGSGTRLTVV.

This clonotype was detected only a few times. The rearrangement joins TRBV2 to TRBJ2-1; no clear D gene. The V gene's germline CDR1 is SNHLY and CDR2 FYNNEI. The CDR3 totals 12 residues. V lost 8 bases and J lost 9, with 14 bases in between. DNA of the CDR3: TGTGCCAGCGGTTTTGGACCCGGTGAGCAGTTCTTC. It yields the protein CASGFGPGEQFF.

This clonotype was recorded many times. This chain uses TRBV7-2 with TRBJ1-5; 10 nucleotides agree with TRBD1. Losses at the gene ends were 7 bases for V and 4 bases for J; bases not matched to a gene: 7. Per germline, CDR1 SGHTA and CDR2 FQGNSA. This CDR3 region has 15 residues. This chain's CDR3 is CASTPWTGGNQPQHF. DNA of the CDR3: TGTGCCAGCACCCCGTGGACAGGGGGAAATCAGCCCCAGCATTTT.